What follows describes a single T cell receptor beta chain. V lost 2 bases, J lost 2 bases, and 13 bases lay in between. Germline V gene data show CDR1 as SGHDT and CDR2 as YYEEEE. The CDR3 totals 15 residues. The data are from a study of PD-L1 blockade in urothelial cancer. Profiled with immunoSEQ multiplex PCR; TCRdb holds only in-frame clones, not every one. The sample records around 80,000 clones, 80% to 95% being singletons. Time point indicated: peripheral blood 6 weeks after treatment start. The rearrangement joins TRBV5-6 to TRBJ1-2, with D perhaps TRBD1 (5 bases). The clonotype originates from a woman of 80 years or more with urothelial cancer. This specimen was PBMCs, taken around atezolizumab (anti-PD-L1) treatment. The CDR3 DNA sequence: TGTGCCAGCAGCTTAGACAGACCCCTCAACTATGGCTACACCTTC. It yields the protein CASSLDRPLNYGYTF.